Described below is a single TCR beta chain sequence and its context. Its antigen is undetermined. It was with 60 Vbeta and 13 Jbeta primers that the PCR ran. The repertoire was sequenced with immunoSEQ multiplex PCR; TCRdb's copy has only in-frame clones and lacks some. The sample includes around 120,000 clones, roughly 82% of them seen just once. This entry belongs to a study of cytomegalovirus exposure and HLA in healthy donors. Study results and limitations: There were 150 to 200 TCR beta chains listed as cytomegalovirus-associated.

V dropped 4 bases and J dropped 0; count of bases not matched to a gene: 12. The germline CDR1 and CDR2 sequences are MNHEY and SMNVEV (reference sequence). The CDR3 is 19 residues long. The clonotype comes from a human donor in good health. This rearrangement joins TRBV27 to TRBJ2-6; 7 positions match TRBD1. Sequencing was performed on PBMCs. The CDR3 spells CASSSLGTEGASGANVLTF. In DNA, the CDR3 is TGTGCCAGCAGTTCCCTCGGGACAGAAGGAGCCTCTGGGGCCAACGTCCTGACTTTC.